This T cell receptor (beta chain) was sequenced during a study of Tregs in tolerant kidney transplant recipients (dated by TCRdb to the late 2010s). In the study overall: The transplants used related donors along with nonmyeloablative bone marrow transplantation, and in the human trials mixed chimerism was transient. TCRbeta sequencing was used in the study to identify donor-specific regulatory T cells before combined kidney and bone marrow transplantation, and the identified cells were then tracked after transplant. Findings and caveats that apply to the study as a whole: PCR primers changed over time for some patients, so nucleotide-level comparison across those patients' samples was not possible. Biological reproducibility was not directly assessed, although technical replication error appeared to be minimal. Because only a small number of patients were included, the study had limitations, and the results will need to be validated in larger populations as well as under other immunosuppression protocols. In tolerant patients, the expansion of donor-specific Tregs was greater than global Treg expansion, suggesting that the expansion was antigen-driven rather than nonspecific. Expanding Tregs with activated donor B cells appeared to identify the most biologically relevant and donor-specific TCRbeta repertoire.

Per the publication, the time point label means: blood sample drawn before combined kidney and bone marrow transplant. Thawed PBMCs were FACS-sorted into unstimulated Tregs (CD4+CD25+CD127-), CD4+ non-Tregs (CD4+CD25-), CD4 cells and CD8 cells. The patients were several recipients of combined kidney and bone marrow transplants from the ITN036ST trial, and samples were available only from these trial subjects. Healthy control blood was processed to PBMCs with a Ficoll density gradient and then cryopreserved, whereas patient PBMCs were collected both before and after transplant. Genomic DNA was extracted from sorted cells with the QIAGEN DNeasy Blood and Tissue Kit for TCRbeta CDR3 sequencing. High-throughput TCRbeta CDR3 sequencing, including PCR amplification with bias correction and internal controls, was performed commercially through immunoSEQ. On the study's bioinformatics: A unique productive TCRbeta sequence was defined by the CDR3 nucleotide sequence when primers matched, and otherwise by the CDR3 amino acid sequence together with the Vbeta and Jbeta genes. To correct for sorting error, sequences found in more than one sorted population at a frequency ratio of 2:1 or less were discarded, and the remaining shared sequences were assigned to the population with the higher frequency. Donor-reactive sequences were defined as at least 5-fold expanded in CFSE-low cells versus unstimulated cells, with frequency of at least 0.01% in CFSE-low cells. Jensen-Shannon divergence calculated on the top 100 TCRbeta sequences ranked by frequency was used to measure repertoire divergence. When a sample had multiple sequencing runs, each run was corrected for sorting error separately and the runs were then pooled. Not all clones reach the TCRdb copy of this immuneACCESS table, which keeps in-frame sequences only. Checked studies attribute under half of the gap to unresolved V genes and leave the rest unexplained. That table furnishes V, J and clone size, whereas the DNA furnished D and trimming. The sample table shows tens of thousands of clones, and 85% to 90% are seen once. The ten largest clones represent about 0.36% of the sample.

Here V drops 6 bases and J drops 7 bases, and the junction holds 5 bases not matched to any gene. The germline V gene supplies CDR1 MDHEN and CDR2 SYDVKM. The CDR3 contains 13 residues, cysteine and phenylalanine counted. Here the CDR3 DNA is all that survives: 39 bases in frame from base 1. This clone was detected once. The target of this receptor is not known. Per-base quality was not reported, and no clone a single base away is much larger than it. Rearrangement joined TRBV28 to TRBJ1-2, with 10 bases aligning to TRBD1. Sequencing was performed on CD4+ T cells from blood, taken before the transplant. The sequence was collected from a human donor who received a combined kidney and bone marrow transplant. CDR3 region: CASRRQGARGYTF. The sequence in DNA is TGTGCCAGCAGGCGACAGGGGGCCCGTGGCTACACCTTC.